The clone carrying this T cell receptor beta chain was observed a single time. These data originate in a study of blood T cell repertoires in COVID-19. Measured with immunoSEQ multiplex PCR; TCRdb has only the in-frame clones, and not every one. The table lists around 190,000 clones, 65% to 90% of them singletons. Material: peripheral blood. This clonotype was sampled from a human donor in a cohort sampled during active COVID-19.

CDR3 loop: CASSYFPRRDYGYTF. CDR3 coding DNA: TGTGCCAGCAGTTACTTCCCCCGGCGGGACTATGGCTACACCTTC. The genes are TRBV6-5 and TRBJ1-2; D not resolved. V was pared by 1 base and J by 3 bases, with 12 bases between. CDR1 is MNHEY, CDR2 SVGAGI, per germline. The CDR3 spans 15 residues.